Listed below are T cell receptor beta chains from one sample, sequenced in a study of cytomegalovirus exposure and HLA in healthy donors. Sequencing used immunoSEQ multiplex PCR; TCRdb keeps in-frame clones, though not all of them. The table has over 130,000 clones, more than 55% seen once. Sample: PBMCs. The receptors originated from a woman aged 60-75 years in good health and CMV-seronegative. CDR3s include the opening cysteine and the closing phenylalanine or tryptophan. The D gene is left open where the match is weak. Only part of the rows carry a size: once, few, many, or a class if the clone is expanded.

cdr3_length,v_call,clone_size,d_call,j_call,cdr3_aa,cdr3_nt
15,TRBV2,NA,NA,TRBJ2-2,CASSEQGLNTGELFF,TGTGCCAGCAGTGAACAGGGGCTTAACACCGGGGAGCTGTTTTTT
13,TRBV2,NA,NA,TRBJ1-4,CASSVVQTEKLFF,TGTGCCAGCAGTGTCGTACAGACCGAAAAACTGTTTTTT
14,TRBV5-1,NA,NA,TRBJ2-7,CASSVDRFSYEQYF,TGCGCCAGCAGCGTAGACAGGTTCTCCTACGAGCAGTACTTC
16,TRBV27,NA,TRBD1,TRBJ1-5,CASSPKGQGRNQPQHF,TGTGCCAGCAGTCCAAAGGGACAGGGACGCAATCAGCCCCAGCATTTT
13,TRBV28,NA,TRBD1,TRBJ1-1,CASSFGLTGEAFF,TGTGCCAGCAGTTTCGGGTTGACAGGGGAAGCTTTCTTT
13,TRBV5-1,NA,NA,TRBJ1-6,CATRRRENSPLHF,TGCGCCACCAGACGAAGAGAAAATTCACCCCTCCACTTT
15,TRBV5-4,NA,TRBD2,TRBJ2-7,CASSLIGGRVDEQYF,TGTGCCAGCAGCTTGATTGGCGGGAGGGTTGACGAGCAGTACTTC
15,TRBV29-1,NA,TRBD1,TRBJ1-5,CSVTGTGTSNQPQHF,TGCAGCGTCACCGGGACAGGGACGAGCAATCAGCCCCAGCATTTT
15,TRBV4-1,few,NA,TRBJ2-5,CASSQVLGGQETQYF,TGCGCCAGCAGCCAAGTTTTGGGGGGTCAAGAGACCCAGTACTTC
13,TRBV19,NA,TRBD1,TRBJ2-1,CASRVTGINEQFF,TGTGCCAGTAGAGTGACAGGGATCAATGAGCAGTTCTTC